The 27 T cell receptor beta chains below were found in one sample sequenced in a study of cytomegalovirus exposure and HLA in healthy donors. A multiplex PCR was run with 60 Vbeta primers and 13 Jbeta primers. Sequencing was performed with immunoSEQ multiplex PCR; in TCRdb, only in-frame clones are kept and a portion is missing. The sample includes about 160,000 clones, about 80% seen only once; the top ten take about 4.5%. Sequencing was done on a sample of PBMCs. These receptors came from a man aged 25-45 years in good health and CMV-seronegative.

There are a few counts of this clone. V usage is TRBV2 and J usage is TRBJ2-1; 10 positions agree with TRBD1. Germline assignment: CDR1 SNHLY and CDR2 FYNNEI. Losses at the gene ends were 3 bases for V and 4 bases for J; bases not matched to a gene: 0. The CDR3 loop spans 14 amino acids. As DNA, the CDR3 is TGTGCCAGCAGTGAGGACAGGGGGTACAATGAGCAGTTCTTC. It is translated as CASSEDRGYNEQFF.

The chain couples TRBV27 to TRBJ1-5; no firm D call. The CDR3 runs to 15 residues. The V gene's germline CDR1 is MNHEY and CDR2 SMNVEV (reference sequence). Trimming left V 2 bases short and J 2 bases short, with 10 bases between. This CDR3 reads CASSLMFAGNQPQHF. The CDR3 bases are TGTGCCAGCAGTTTAATGTTTGCGGGCAATCAGCCCCAGCATTTT.

The rearrangement links TRBV27 to TRBJ1-5, with 8 bases matching TRBD1. Germline loops: CDR1 MNHEY, CDR2 SMNVEV (reference sequence). The CDR3 runs to 14 residues. Trimming removed 5 bases from V and 3 bases from J; junction bases left unmatched: 3. The CDR3 loop is CASSLRGLNQPQHF. CDR3 DNA: TGTGCCAGCAGTCTCAGGGGGCTCAATCAGCCCCAGCATTTT.

CDR3 nucleotide sequence: TGTGCCTGGACTTTAGGCAGGGGCACTGAAGCTTTCTTT. It encodes CAWTLGRGTEAFF. The rearrangement links TRBV30 to TRBJ1-1; D may be TRBD1 (6 bases). The V and J ends lost 4 bases and 4 bases respectively, with 13 bases between them. This CDR3 comprises 13 residues. The germline gives CDR1 GTSNPN, CDR2 SVGIG (reference sequence).

The V gene is TRBV6-5, the J gene TRBJ2-7; 7 bases fit TRBD1. CDR3 size: 14 residues. Germline assignment: CDR1 MNHEY and CDR2 SVGAGI. V shed 2 bases and J 2 bases; nucleotides not matched to a gene: 3. CDR3 in amino acids: CASSYGTATYEQYF. The CDR3, as DNA: TGTGCCAGCAGTTACGGGACAGCCACCTACGAGCAGTACTTC.

CDR3 sequence: CASSQTGSYEQYF. CDR3 coding DNA: TGTGCCAGCAGTCAGACAGGGTCCTACGAGCAGTACTTC. This rearrangement joins TRBV27 to TRBJ2-7, with 7 bases that match TRBD1. The germline V gene encodes CDR1 MNHEY and CDR2 SMNVEV (reference sequence). V dropped 5 bases and J dropped 1; count of bases not matched to a gene: 2. The CDR3 runs 13 residues.

This clone was seen a handful of times. The rearrangement joins TRBV2 to TRBJ2-3; TRBD2 aligns across 10 bases. V was clipped by 1 base and J by 5 bases; unmatched bases: 3. This CDR3 contains 15 residues. The V gene's germline CDR1 is SNHLY and CDR2 FYNNEI. CDR3 protein: CASSEERGGVDTQYF. CDR3 bases: TGTGCCAGCAGTGAAGAGCGGGGGGGGGTAGATACGCAGTATTTT.

The table lists this clone with a count of one. This chain uses TRBV19 with TRBJ1-1, with a possible D match to TRBD1 (5 bases). The CDR3 length is 16 residues. Trimming took 3 bases from V and 0 from J, leaving 14 bases between them. CDR1 and CDR2 (germline): LNHDA, SQIVND (reference sequence). Written as DNA, the CDR3 is TGTGCCAGTAGTATCAGGGAGGGAATTATGAACACTGAAGCTTTCTTT. Its protein is CASSIREGIMNTEAFF.

The chain couples TRBV19 to TRBJ2-7; D gene ambiguous. V was trimmed by 4 bases and J by 6 bases, leaving 19 bases between them. This CDR3 region has 15 residues. The germline V gene has CDR1 LNHDA and CDR2 SQIVND (reference sequence). CDR3 loop: CASSRPTGSWSEQYF. The CDR3 DNA reads TGTGCCAGTAGTAGACCGACGGGTAGCTGGAGCGAGCAGTACTTC.

The chain uses TRBV2 and TRBJ1-1, with D unresolved. From germline, CDR1 is SNHLY and CDR2 FYNNEI. Trimming took 6 bases from V and 3 from J, leaving 20 bases between them. CDR3 length: 16 amino acids. The CDR3 DNA reads TGTGCCAGCAGAGATCATCCGGGAAGGCTGGACACTGAAGCTTTCTTT. It translates to CASRDHPGRLDTEAFF.

The V gene is TRBV13, the J gene TRBJ2-7; D not resolved. V lost 0 bases to trimming and J lost 5 bases, with 2 bases between them. From germline, CDR1 is PRHDT and CDR2 FYEKMQ (reference sequence). The CDR3 contains 11 residues. CDR3 loop: CASSLGNEQYF. The DNA for the CDR3 is TGTGCCAGCAGCTTAGGTAACGAGCAGTACTTC.

This chain uses TRBV13 with TRBJ2-1; 8 bases fit TRBD2. V lost 1 base to trimming and J lost 6 bases; unmatched junction nucleotides: 5. Germline V gene data show CDR1 as PRHDT and CDR2 as FYEKMQ (reference sequence). CDR3 size: 15 residues. The CDR3 nucleotides read TGTGCCAGCAGCTTAGCGCGGGAGGTCCCCAATGAGCAGTTCTTC. Translating it yields CASSLAREVPNEQFF.

This clone was seen a few times. This chain joins TRBV13 and TRBJ2-2, with D perhaps matching TRBD1 (5 bases). The V end lost 7 bases, the J end lost 5 bases, and 5 bases lay between the germline ends. CDR1 PRHDT and CDR2 FYEKMQ come from the germline V gene (reference sequence). The CDR3 is made up of 11 amino acids. The chain's CDR3 is CASTGTGELFF. The CDR3 DNA is TGTGCCAGCACAGGGACCGGGGAGCTGTTTTTT.

The rearrangement uses TRBV6-5 and TRBJ2-7, with 9 bases aligning to TRBD1. Per germline, CDR1 MNHEY and CDR2 SVGAGI. The CDR3 sequence is 12 residues long. V shed 8 bases, J shed 6 bases, and the junction held 5 bases outside the gene matches. The CDR3 reads CASRGGQGEQYF. The CDR3 DNA reads as TGTGCCAGCCGAGGGGGACAGGGCGAGCAGTACTTC.

The gene calls are TRBV5-6 and TRBJ1-1, with D tentatively TRBD1 (6 bases). The germline V gene encodes CDR1 SGHDT and CDR2 YYEEEE. The CDR3 contains 14 residues. The V and J ends lost 4 bases and 8 bases respectively, with 18 bases between them. The CDR3 bases are TGTGCCAGCAGCCCTCACCCCGGACAGTCGGAAGCTTTCTTT. Translated, it gives CASSPHPGQSEAFF.

This sequence joins TRBV9 and TRBJ2-7, with 8 bases that match TRBD1. The CDR3 sequence is 15 residues long. V gave up 3 bases and J gave up 0 bases; unmatched junction bases: 5. Germline assignment: CDR1 SGDLS and CDR2 YYNGEE. CDR3 residues: CASSGQGPSSYEQYF. As DNA, the CDR3 is TGTGCCAGCAGCGGACAGGGGCCCAGCTCCTACGAGCAGTACTTC. Full variable domain (rest looked up from reference TRBV9 and TRBJ2-7): DSGVTQTPKHLITATGQRVTLRCSPRSGDLSVYWYQQSLDQGLQFLIQYYNGEERAKGNILERFSAQQFPDLHSELNLSSLELGDSALYFCASSGQGPSSYEQYFGPGTRLTVT.

V and J are TRBV7-2 and TRBJ2-3; 7 nucleotides align to TRBD2. V dropped 3 bases and J dropped 14; count of bases not matched to a gene: 8. Germline CDR1 SGHTA, CDR2 FQGNSA. The CDR3 contains 12 residues. CDR3 amino acids: CASSFWEGAAYF. In DNA, the CDR3 is TGTGCCAGCAGCTTCTGGGAGGGCGCCGCGTATTTT.

The J gene is TRBJ2-7, the V gene TRBV21-1; the table's D call TRBD1 went unverified against the DNA. TRBV21-1 is a pseudogene locus. The CDR3 runs to 14 residues. CDR3 sequence (DNA): TGTGCCAGCAGCAAGGGCGCAGGGGACTACGAGCAGTACTTC. It yields the protein CASSKGAGDYEQYF.

The CDR3 nucleotides read TGTGCCAGCAGCTTGAGGGCAGACCGACAAGAGACCCAGTACTTC. Translation: CASSLRADRQETQYF. V and J are TRBV7-9 and TRBJ2-5; possible D gene TRBD2, 5 bases. This CDR3 contains 15 residues. The V end lost 3 bases, the J end lost 2 bases, and 13 bases lay between the germline ends. Germline-derived CDR1 and CDR2 are SEHNR and FQNEAQ (reference sequence).

The CDR3 sequence: CAWSVRGGTEAFF. The CDR3 DNA sequence: TGTGCCTGGAGTGTCCGGGGTGGGACTGAAGCTTTCTTT. The chain couples TRBV30 to TRBJ1-1; D gene ambiguous. CDR3 length: 13 amino acids. Looked up from germline, CDR1 is GTSNPN and CDR2 is SVGIG (reference sequence). The V and J ends lost 0 bases and 5 bases respectively, with 10 bases between them.

The V gene is TRBV7-9, the J gene TRBJ2-1; D is possibly TRBD1 (5 bases). Germline V lookup: CDR1 SEHNR, CDR2 FQNEAQ (reference sequence). This CDR3 has 13 amino acids. With 5 bases removed from V and 3 bases from J, the gap between germline ends came to 8 bases. The CDR3 here is CASSPDSYNEQFF. DNA of the CDR3: TGTGCCAGCAGCCCTGACAGCTACAATGAGCAGTTCTTC.

This chain connects TRBV7-9 to TRBJ1-3; maybe TRBD1 (6 bases). Looked up from germline, CDR1 is SEHNR and CDR2 is FQNEAQ (reference sequence). The germline V and J ends were trimmed by 1 base and 2 bases, with 9 bases remaining between them. This CDR3 spans 15 amino acids. CDR3 in amino acids: CASSLGQDPGNTIYF. Written as DNA, the CDR3 is TGTGCCAGCAGCTTAGGACAGGATCCTGGAAACACCATATATTTT.

This chain links TRBV5-8 with TRBJ1-4; perhaps TRBD1 as D (5 bases). Germline assignment: CDR1 SGHTS and CDR2 YDEGEE. This CDR3 spans 15 amino acids. V gave up 0 bases and J gave up 7 bases, with 13 bases separating them. CDR3 protein: CASSLGRVEGEKLFF. The CDR3 coding sequence is TGTGCCAGCAGCTTGGGCAGGGTGGAAGGTGAAAAACTGTTTTTT.

The rearrangement links TRBV5-1 to TRBJ1-2; D is unclear. Trimming pared 0 bases from V and 4 bases from J, leaving 13 bases between. Germline V gene lookup returns CDR1 SGHRS and CDR2 YFSETQ. This CDR3 spans 15 amino acids. The CDR3 DNA follows: TGCGCCAGCAGCTTGGAAGCATTATCGGGCTATGGCTACACCTTC. The encoded protein is CASSLEALSGYGYTF.

This sequence joins TRBV30 and TRBJ1-2; 7 nucleotides agree with TRBD1. This CDR3 has 13 residues. Trimming took 0 bases from V and 7 from J; bases not matched to a gene: 5. Germline V gene sequence: CDR1 GTSNPN, CDR2 SVGIG (reference sequence). The CDR3 coding sequence is TGTGCCTGGAGTGTCAGGGGGGCGGGTGGCTACACCTTC. Translation: CAWSVRGAGGYTF.

CDR3 amino acids: CASSLGPQGGEQYF. DNA for the CDR3: TGTGCCAGCAGCTTAGGCCCACAGGGAGGGGAGCAGTACTTC. The genes are TRBV11-2 and TRBJ2-7; D perhaps matches TRBD2 (7 bases). V was trimmed by 1 base and J by 7 bases, leaving 14 bases between them. This CDR3 has 14 residues. Germline-derived CDR1 and CDR2 are SGHAT and FQNNGV.

V and J are TRBV11-2 and TRBJ2-3, with TRBD2 identical over 9 bases. The junction had 9 bases not matched to a gene; V was cut back by 2 bases and J by 0 bases. The CDR3 length is 18 residues. The germline CDR1 and CDR2 sequences are SGHAT and FQNNGV. The CDR3 spells CASSLTPLAGASTDTQYF. In DNA form, the CDR3 reads TGTGCCAGCAGCTTAACACCATTAGCGGGGGCTAGCACAGATACGCAGTATTTT.